This TCR beta chain was obtained from a study of Graves' ophthalmopathy and Graves' hyperthyroidism. This clonotype has ten or more counts. Amplified TCR beta CDR3 regions were obtained using RNA transcripts as template. HTBI primers were used in a first-round RT-PCR, which preceded a second-round multiplex PCR. MiXCR was run by TCRdb on the multiplex PCR reads, yielding one entry per CDR3 protein. The sample holds fewer than 250,000 distinct CDR3 sequences, around 30% seen once. V was shortened by 1 base and J by 0 bases, with 12 bases between the two germline ends. CDR1 is MNHEY and CDR2 is SVGAGI in the germline V gene. The CDR3 length is 16 residues.

The material sequenced was peripheral blood. The clonotype originates from a man aged 50-59 years with Graves' ophthalmopathy. The chain recombines TRBV6-5 with TRBJ1-1; TRBD1 is a possible D gene (5 bases). CDR3 in amino acids: CASSYWRGAMNTEAFF. The CDR3 DNA reads TGTGCCAGCAGTTACTGGAGAGGGGCGATGAACACTGAAGCTTTCTTT.